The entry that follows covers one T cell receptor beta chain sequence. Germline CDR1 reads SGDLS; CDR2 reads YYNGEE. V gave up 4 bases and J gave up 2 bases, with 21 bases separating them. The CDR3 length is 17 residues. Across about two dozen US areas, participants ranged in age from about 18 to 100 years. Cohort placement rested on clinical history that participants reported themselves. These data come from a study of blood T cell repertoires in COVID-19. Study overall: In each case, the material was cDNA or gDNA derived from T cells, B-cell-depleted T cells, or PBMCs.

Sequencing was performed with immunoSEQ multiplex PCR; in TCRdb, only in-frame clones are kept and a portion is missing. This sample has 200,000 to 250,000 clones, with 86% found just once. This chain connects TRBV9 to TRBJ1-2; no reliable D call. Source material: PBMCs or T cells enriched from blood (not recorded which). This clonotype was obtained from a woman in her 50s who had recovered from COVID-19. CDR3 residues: CASSLTPTETRNYGYTF. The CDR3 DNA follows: TGTGCCAGCAGCTTAACACCCACAGAAACTCGAAACTATGGCTACACCTTC.